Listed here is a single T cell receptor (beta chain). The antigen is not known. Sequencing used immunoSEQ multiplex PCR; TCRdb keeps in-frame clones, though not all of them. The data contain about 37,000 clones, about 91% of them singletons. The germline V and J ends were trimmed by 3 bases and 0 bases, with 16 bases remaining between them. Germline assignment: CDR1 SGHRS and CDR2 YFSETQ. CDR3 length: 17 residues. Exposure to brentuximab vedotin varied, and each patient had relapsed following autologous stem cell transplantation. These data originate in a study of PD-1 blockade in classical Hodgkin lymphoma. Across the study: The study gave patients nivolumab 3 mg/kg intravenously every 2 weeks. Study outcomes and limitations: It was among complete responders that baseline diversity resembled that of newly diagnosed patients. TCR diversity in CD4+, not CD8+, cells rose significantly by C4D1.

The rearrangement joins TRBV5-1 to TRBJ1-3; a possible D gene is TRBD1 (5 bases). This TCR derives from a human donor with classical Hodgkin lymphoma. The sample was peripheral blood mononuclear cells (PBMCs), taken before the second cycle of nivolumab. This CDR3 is CASSSRAQGYSGNTIYF. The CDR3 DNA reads TGCGCCAGCAGCTCCCGGGCCCAGGGTTACTCTGGAAACACCATATATTTT.